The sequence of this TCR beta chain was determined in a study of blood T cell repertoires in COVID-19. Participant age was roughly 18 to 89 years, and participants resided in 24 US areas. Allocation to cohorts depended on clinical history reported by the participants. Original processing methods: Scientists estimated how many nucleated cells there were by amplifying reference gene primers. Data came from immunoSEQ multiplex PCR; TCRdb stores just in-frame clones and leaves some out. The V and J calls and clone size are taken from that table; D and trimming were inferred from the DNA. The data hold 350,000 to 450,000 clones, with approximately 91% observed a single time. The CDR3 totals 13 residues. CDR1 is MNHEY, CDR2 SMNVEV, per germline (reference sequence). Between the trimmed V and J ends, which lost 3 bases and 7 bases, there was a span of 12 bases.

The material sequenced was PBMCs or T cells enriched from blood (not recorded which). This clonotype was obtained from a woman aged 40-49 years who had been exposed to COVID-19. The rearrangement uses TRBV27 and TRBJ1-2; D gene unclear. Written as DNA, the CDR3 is TGTGCCAGCAGTTTGGGCCGGTTTGGTGGCTACACCTTC. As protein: CASSLGRFGGYTF.